The 27 T cell receptor beta chains below were found in one sample sequenced in a study of regulatory T cells in long-lasting Graves disease. Time point in this sample: newly diagnosed GD, antithyroid drugs for less than 3 months. From RNA extracted from PBMCs, the TCR library was made. According to the study, TCR beta libraries were built with iRepertoire HTBI primers and CDR3-region Arm-PCR. TCRdb redid the calling of the multiplex PCR reads with MiXCR, one entry per CDR3 protein. The sample gives almost 450,000 distinct CDR3 sequences, 16% of which show up once; about 10% is in the top ten. The sample was also linked to a second study, of T cells in Graves' hyperthyroidism and ophthalmopathy.

The sequencing used peripheral blood mononuclear cells (PBMCs), collected at new diagnosis, from a patient treated with antithyroid drugs. The receptors derive from a woman in her twenties or thirties with Graves disease.

This clonotype was detected ten times or more. This rearrangement joins TRBV12-3 or TRBV12-4 to TRBJ2-2, with D perhaps matching TRBD1 or TRBD2 (6 bases each). With 6 bases removed from V and 2 bases from J, the gap between germline ends came to 13 bases. This CDR3 has 15 residues. CDR3 DNA: TGTGCCAGCAGACGCGGGACAATTAACACCGGGGAGCTGTTTTTT. Its protein product is CASRRGTINTGELFF.

This clonotype was seen ten or more times. The gene calls are TRBV19 and TRBJ1-1, with 8 bases identical to TRBD1. The CDR3 contains 13 residues. Germline values: CDR1 LNHDA, CDR2 SQIVND (reference sequence). Germline trimming cut 2 bases from V and 5 bases from J; bases unmatched to any gene: 1. This chain's CDR3 is CASSINRGTEAFF. The CDR3 DNA reads TGTGCCAGTAGTATAAACAGGGGGACTGAAGCTTTCTTT.

Comment on this clonotype: The likely explanation is a read error, given a far larger clone one base away. Without the conserved terminal phenylalanine or tryptophan, this CDR3 likely stems from a read error. The V gene is TRBV3-1, the J gene TRBJ2-1; 12 bases fit TRBD1. Unmatched junction bases numbered 10, after V lost 8 bases and J lost 8 bases. Germline V gives CDR1 LGHDT, CDR2 YNNKEL (reference sequence). There are 15 residues in the CDR3. CDR3 nucleotide sequence: TGTGCCAGCCGCTCTAGGGACAGGGGGCAACATGAGCAGTTCCTC. Its translation is CASRSRDRGQHEQFL.

This clonotype has at least ten counts. The chain is built from TRBV3-1 and TRBJ2-3, with 8 bases lining up with TRBD2. From germline, CDR1 is LGHDT and CDR2 YNNKEL (reference sequence). This CDR3 region has 18 residues. The J segment lost 3 bases and the V segment lost 0 bases, leaving 11 bases of the junction unmatched. In DNA, the CDR3 is TGTGCCAGCAGCCAAGAAGGCGGGAGCGGGGGAAGAACAGATACGCAGTATTTT. Its protein is CASSQEGGSGGRTDTQYF.

Concerning this clonotype itself: A much larger clone lies a single base off, so this may be a read error. The chain links TRBV20-1 to TRBJ1-1; a possible D gene is TRBD1 (5 bases). The CDR3 extends over 13 amino acids. Per germline, CDR1 DFQATT and CDR2 SNEGSKA (reference sequence). CDR3: CSANVRVGAEALF. CDR3 sequence (DNA): TGCAGTGCAAACGTCAGGGTAGGCGCTGAAGCTCTCTTT.

This clonotype occurred a few times. The chain uses TRBV29-1 and TRBJ2-3; 12 bases match TRBD2. Germline CDR1 and CDR2: SQVTM and ANQGSEA. This CDR3 region has 18 residues. Trimming removed 2 bases from V and 1 base from J; junction bases left unmatched: 10. Written as DNA, the CDR3 is TGCAGCGTTGAAAAGGGGCTAGCGGGAGGGCCGGGCACAGATACGCAGTATTTT. Translated: CSVEKGLAGGPGTDTQYF.

At least ten counts were recorded for this clonotype. The V and J genes are TRBV12-3 or TRBV12-4 and TRBJ2-2; 9 bases line up with TRBD1. The ends lost 6 bases at V and 6 bases at J; junction bases unmatched: 8. The CDR3 totals 15 residues. The CDR3 DNA sequence: TGTGCCAGCAGCACCGGGACAGGGCATTCCGGGGAGCTGTTTTTT. Translating gives CASSTGTGHSGELFF.

This clonotype was observed at least ten times. The genes are TRBV29-1 and TRBJ1-5, with D uncertain. CDR1 is SQVTM and CDR2 is ANQGSEA in the germline V gene. V dropped 3 bases and J dropped 2 bases, with 8 bases sitting between them. This CDR3 spans 13 amino acids. Here the CDR3 reads CSVEMGGNQPQHF. The DNA of the CDR3 is TGCAGCGTTGAGATGGGCGGCAATCAGCCCCAGCATTTT.

On this clonotype: Given a much more abundant clone one base away, this may be a read error. This CDR3 fails to terminate in the conserved phenylalanine or tryptophan, so it likely reflects a read error. This sequence joins TRBV11-2 and TRBJ2-4; 8 bases line up with TRBD2. This CDR3 is built from 16 residues. In germline, CDR1 is SGHAT, CDR2 FQNNGV. J was trimmed by 3 bases and V by 4 bases; bases with no gene match: 8. The CDR3 DNA reads TGTGCCAGCAGCTCCGGGGGGGGCCTGGACAAAAACATTCAGTACCTC. As protein: CASSSGGGLDKNIQYL.

This clonotype was seen ten or more times. This chain links TRBV5-1 with TRBJ2-1; the D is unclear. This CDR3 contains 13 residues. The V end lost 1 base, the J end lost 6 bases, and 8 bases lay between the germline ends. CDR1 and CDR2 (germline): SGHRS, YFSETQ. The CDR3 nucleotides are TGCGCCAGCAGCTTGTCCGCGGTCAATGAGCAGTTCTTC. Translated, it gives CASSLSAVNEQFF.

This clonotype was recorded many times. V is TRBV28 and J is TRBJ2-4; TRBD2 matches 8 bases. J gave up 0 bases and V 3 bases, and 10 bases lay outside the gene matches. CDR1 and CDR2 from the germline V gene are MDHEN and SYDVKM. This CDR3 comprises 18 residues. CDR3: CASSFWSSGGGAKNIQYF. In DNA, the CDR3 is TGTGCCAGCAGTTTTTGGTCAAGCGGGGGAGGAGCCAAAAACATTCAGTACTTC.

This clonotype appeared many times. The chain joins TRBV20-1 to TRBJ1-5; possible D gene TRBD1, 6 bases. This CDR3 region has 13 residues. Germline CDR1 and CDR2: DFQATT and SNEGSKA (reference sequence). The V and J ends lost 5 bases and 6 bases respectively, with 14 bases between them. The CDR3 is CSAPSGEGQPQHF. In DNA form, the CDR3 reads TGCAGTGCTCCCTCAGGGGAGGGTCAGCCCCAGCATTTT.

The chain joins TRBV6-1 to TRBJ2-1; a possible D gene is TRBD2 (5 bases). Per the germline V gene, CDR1 is MNHNS and CDR2 is SASEGT. The CDR3 contains 13 residues. The germline V and J ends were trimmed by 8 bases and 9 bases, with 17 bases remaining between them. CDR3 sequence (DNA): TGTGCCAGCCTAGAAGGAGGAGCTACTGAGCAGTTCTTC. It specifies CASLEGGATEQFF.

As regards this clonotype: A much larger clone sits a single nucleotide away, making a read error possible. The missing conserved phenylalanine or tryptophan at the end of this CDR3 makes a read error likely. The chain recombines TRBV3-1 with TRBJ2-2; D remains unclear. This CDR3 is built from 14 residues. CDR1 and CDR2 (germline): LGHDT, YNNKEL (reference sequence). V was shortened by 4 bases and J by 3 bases, with 9 bases between the two germline ends. The CDR3 region has the DNA TGTGCCAGCAGCCCCCAGTCGTACACCGGGGAGCTGTTTCTT. Its protein product is CASSPQSYTGELFL.

This chain links TRBV14 with TRBJ1-2; maybe TRBD1 (6 bases). The length of the CDR3 is 16 residues. Germline V gene data show CDR1 as SGHDN and CDR2 as FVKESK. V gave up 2 bases and J gave up 4 bases, with 17 bases separating them. DNA of the CDR3: TGTGCCAGCAGCCAATCCCTGGGGGCGCGACGCTATGGCTACACCTTC. This sequence encodes CASSQSLGARRYGYTF.

This clonotype was counted at least ten times. The gene calls are TRBV19 and TRBJ1-1, with a tentative D call TRBD1 (6 bases). The germline V gene has CDR1 LNHDA and CDR2 SQIVND (reference sequence). This CDR3 contains 17 residues. The V and J ends lost 3 bases and 0 bases respectively, with 17 bases between them. CDR3 nucleotide sequence: TGTGCCAGTAGTATCAGGCAGGGGAGGATTATGAACACTGAAGCTTTCTTT. Amino acid sequence: CASSIRQGRIMNTEAFF.

The chain uses TRBV24-1 and TRBJ2-2; D assignment may be TRBD1 or TRBD2 (6 bases each). The germline gives CDR1 KGHDR, CDR2 SFDVKD. V was clipped by 6 bases and J by 4 bases, with 8 bases between them. This CDR3 has 13 amino acids. The CDR3 loop is CATSWGATGELFF. The CDR3 DNA sequence: TGTGCCACCAGTTGGGGGGCCACCGGGGAGCTGTTTTTT.

This clonotype was counted ten times or more. V usage is TRBV7-8 and J usage is TRBJ2-7; 10 bases are a match to TRBD2. V lost 6 bases to trimming and J lost 1 base; unmatched junction nucleotides: 6. Germline V gives CDR1 SGHVS, CDR2 FQNEAQ. This CDR3 has 15 residues. The CDR3 region is CASSFLAGGSYEQYF. CDR3 DNA: TGTGCCAGCAGTTTCTTAGCGGGAGGTTCCTACGAGCAGTACTTC.

This rearrangement joins TRBV12-3 or TRBV12-4 to TRBJ1-2, with D tentatively TRBD1 (6 bases). V was trimmed by 11 bases and J by 3 bases, leaving 16 bases between them. The CDR3 has 13 residues. The CDR3 here is CALAVGADYGYTF. Written as DNA, the CDR3 is TGTGCCCTCGCGGTGGGGGCGGACTATGGCTACACCTTC.

This clonotype was detected many times. CDR3 nucleotide sequence: TGTGCCAGCAGTTTGAGAAGGTTGACCTACAATGAGCAGTTCTTC. Translated: CASSLRRLTYNEQFF. The J gene is TRBJ2-1, the V gene TRBV28; D not resolved. This CDR3 has 15 amino acids. V lost 3 bases to trimming and J lost 2 bases, with 11 bases between them. Germline CDR1 MDHEN, CDR2 SYDVKM.

This clonotype was counted between two and nine times. The V and J genes are TRBV25-1 and TRBJ2-3; D perhaps matches TRBD1 (6 bases). This CDR3 has 17 residues. The germline gives CDR1 MGHDK, CDR2 SYGVNS. Trimming pared 1 base from V and 2 bases from J, leaving 16 bases between. DNA of the CDR3: TGTGCCAGCAGTGAATTGCCAGCACAGGGCCCCACAGATACGCAGTATTTT. Translation gives CASSELPAQGPTDTQYF. Supplemented by reference TRBV25-1 and TRBJ2-3, the full variable domain reads EADIYQTPRYLVIGTGKKITLECSQTMGHDKMYWYQQDPGMELHLIHYSYGVNSTEKGDLSSESTVSRIRTEHFPLTLESARPSHTSQYLCASSELPAQGPTDTQYFGPGTRLTVL.

This clonotype showed up just a few times. The rearrangement joins TRBV11-2 to TRBJ2-7, with D tentatively TRBD1 or TRBD2 (6 bases each). Deletions cut 5 bases from V and 2 bases from J, with 16 bases between. The CDR3 has 15 residues. Looked up from germline, CDR1 is SGHAT and CDR2 is FQNNGV. CDR3 protein: CASSRGGKAPYEQYF. The CDR3, as DNA: TGTGCCAGCAGCCGAGGGGGGAAGGCCCCCTACGAGCAGTACTTC.

This clonotype was detected only a few times. The CDR3 is CASSLSHPSYEQYF. In nucleotides, the CDR3 is TGTGCCAGCAGTTTATCCCATCCATCCTACGAGCAGTACTTC. The chain carries TRBV27 and TRBJ2-7; D remains ambiguous. CDR3 length equals 14 residues. With 0 bases removed from V and 1 base from J, the gap between germline ends came to 7 bases. The germline V gene encodes CDR1 MNHEY and CDR2 SMNVEV (reference sequence).

The rearrangement links TRBV6-2 or TRBV6-3 to TRBJ1-6; D unresolved. Germline values: CDR1 MNHEY, CDR2 SVGEGT. The CDR3 covers 16 residues. Trimming pared 7 bases from V and 8 bases from J, leaving 21 bases between. The CDR3 spells CASIPRRTFGYSPLHF. DNA of the CDR3: TGTGCCAGCATCCCCCGCCGGACCTTTGGATATTCACCCCTCCACTTT.

This clonotype occurred many times. The chain uses TRBV12-3 or TRBV12-4 and TRBJ2-2; 8 positions agree with TRBD1. This CDR3 has 16 residues. Trimming at V came to 6 bases and at J to 1 base, leaving 7 bases not matched to a gene. CDR3 loop: CASRTGTGQNTGELFF. The CDR3 nucleotides are TGTGCCAGCAGGACCGGGACAGGTCAGAACACCGGGGAGCTGTTTTTT.

Only a few counts were recorded for this clonotype. This chain connects TRBV19 to TRBJ2-7; 9 positions match TRBD2. V lost 5 bases, J lost 5 bases, and 10 bases stayed unmatched. Germline lookup yields CDR1 LNHDA and CDR2 SQIVND (reference sequence). This CDR3 comprises 15 residues. Here the CDR3 reads CASSGGASGRHEQYF. The CDR3 DNA follows: TGTGCCAGTAGTGGCGGGGCCAGCGGGAGGCACGAGCAGTACTTC. Looking up the rest from reference TRBV19 and TRBJ2-7 gives the full variable domain: DGGITQSPKYLFRKEGQNVTLSCEQNLNHDAMYWYRQDPGQGLRLIYYSQIVNDFQKGDIAEGYSVSREKKESFPLTVTSAQKNPTAFYLCASSGGASGRHEQYFGPGTRLTVT.

The CDR3 protein is CSVEWRIQETQYF. Written as DNA, the CDR3 is TGCAGCGTTGAATGGCGGATCCAAGAGACCCAGTACTTC. The gene calls are TRBV29-1 and TRBJ2-5; D unresolved. Trimming took 2 bases from V and 1 from J, leaving 8 bases between them. Germline V lookup: CDR1 SQVTM, CDR2 ANQGSEA. The CDR3 sequence is 13 residues long.